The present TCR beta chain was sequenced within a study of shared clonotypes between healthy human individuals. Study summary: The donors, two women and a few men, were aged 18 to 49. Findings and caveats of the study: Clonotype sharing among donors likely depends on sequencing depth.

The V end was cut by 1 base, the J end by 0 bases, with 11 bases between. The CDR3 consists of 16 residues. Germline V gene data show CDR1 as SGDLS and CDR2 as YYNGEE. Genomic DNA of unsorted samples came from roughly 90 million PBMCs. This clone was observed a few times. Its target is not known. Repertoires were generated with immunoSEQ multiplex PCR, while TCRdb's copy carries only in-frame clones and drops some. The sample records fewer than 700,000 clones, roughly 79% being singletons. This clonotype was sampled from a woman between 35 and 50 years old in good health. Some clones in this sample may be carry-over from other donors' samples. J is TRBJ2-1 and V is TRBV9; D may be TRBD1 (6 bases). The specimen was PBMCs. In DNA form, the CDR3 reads TGTGCCAGCAGCGTATTCGGACAGAGCTCCTACAATGAGCAGTTCTTC. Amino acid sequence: CASSVFGQSSYNEQFF.